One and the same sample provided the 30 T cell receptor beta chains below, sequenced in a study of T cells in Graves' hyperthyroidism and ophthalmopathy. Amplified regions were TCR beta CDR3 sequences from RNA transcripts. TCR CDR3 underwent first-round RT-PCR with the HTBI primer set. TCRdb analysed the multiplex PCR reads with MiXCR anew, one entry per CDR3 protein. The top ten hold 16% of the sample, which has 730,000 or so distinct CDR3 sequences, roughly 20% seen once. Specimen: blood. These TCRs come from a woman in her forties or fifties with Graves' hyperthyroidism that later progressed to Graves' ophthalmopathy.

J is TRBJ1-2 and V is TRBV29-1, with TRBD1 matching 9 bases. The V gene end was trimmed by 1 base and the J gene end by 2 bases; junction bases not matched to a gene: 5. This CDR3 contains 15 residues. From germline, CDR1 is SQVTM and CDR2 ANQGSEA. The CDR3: CSVEGRGQGNYGYTF. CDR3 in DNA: TGCAGCGTTGAAGGGAGGGGACAGGGAAACTATGGCTACACCTTC.

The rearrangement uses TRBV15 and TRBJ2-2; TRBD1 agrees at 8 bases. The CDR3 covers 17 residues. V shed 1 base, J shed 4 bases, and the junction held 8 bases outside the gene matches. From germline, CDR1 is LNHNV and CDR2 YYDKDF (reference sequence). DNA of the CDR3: TGTGCCACCAGCAGAGTAGGAGGGACAGGACCCACCGGGGAGCTGTTTTTT. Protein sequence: CATSRVGGTGPTGELFF.

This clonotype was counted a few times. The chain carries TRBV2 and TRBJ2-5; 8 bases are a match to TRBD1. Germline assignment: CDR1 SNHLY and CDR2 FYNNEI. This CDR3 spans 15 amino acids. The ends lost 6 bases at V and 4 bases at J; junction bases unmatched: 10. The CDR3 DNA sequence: TGTGCCAGCAGAGTCGACAGGGGCTTGGGAGAGACCCAGTACTTC. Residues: CASRVDRGLGETQYF.

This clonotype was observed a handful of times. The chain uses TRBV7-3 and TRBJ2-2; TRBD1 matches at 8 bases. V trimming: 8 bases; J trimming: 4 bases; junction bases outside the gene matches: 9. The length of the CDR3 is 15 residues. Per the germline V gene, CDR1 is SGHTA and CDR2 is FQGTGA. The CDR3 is CASATGQVGTGELFF. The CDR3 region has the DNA TGTGCCAGCGCGACGGGACAGGTCGGCACCGGGGAGCTGTTTTTT.

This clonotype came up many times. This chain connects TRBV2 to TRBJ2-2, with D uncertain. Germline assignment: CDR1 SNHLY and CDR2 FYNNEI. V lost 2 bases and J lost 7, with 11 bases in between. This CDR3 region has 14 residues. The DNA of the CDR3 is TGTGCCAGCAGTGAATGGCAGGTGGACGGGGAGCTGTTTTTT. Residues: CASSEWQVDGELFF. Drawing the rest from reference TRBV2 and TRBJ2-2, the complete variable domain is EPEVTQTPSHQVTQMGQEVILRCVPISNHLYFYWYRQILGQKVEFLVSFYNNEISEKSEIFDDQFSVERPDGSNFTLKIRSTKLEDSAMYFCASSEWQVDGELFFGEGSRLTVL.

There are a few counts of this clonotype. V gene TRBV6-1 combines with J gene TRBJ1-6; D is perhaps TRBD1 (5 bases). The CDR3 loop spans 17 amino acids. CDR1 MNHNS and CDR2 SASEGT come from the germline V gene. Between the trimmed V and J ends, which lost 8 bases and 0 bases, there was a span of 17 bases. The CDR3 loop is CASRRVGVSSYNSPLHF. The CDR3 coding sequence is TGTGCCAGCCGTAGGGTGGGGGTGAGCTCCTATAATTCACCCCTCCACTTT.

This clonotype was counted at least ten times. CDR3 nucleotide sequence: TGTGCCAGCAGCTTAGATCCACTCAGCTCCTACGAGCAGTACTTC. Amino acids: CASSLDPLSSYEQYF. The rearrangement joins TRBV11-2 to TRBJ2-7, with D uncertain. Trimming removed 0 bases at V and 0 bases at J, with 9 bases between. The CDR3 contains 15 residues. Germline CDR1 is SGHAT and CDR2 is FQNNGV.

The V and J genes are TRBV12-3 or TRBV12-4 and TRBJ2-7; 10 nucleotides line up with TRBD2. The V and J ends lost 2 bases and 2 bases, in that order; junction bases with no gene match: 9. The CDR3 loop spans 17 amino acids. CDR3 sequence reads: CASSLLIRGLATYEQYF. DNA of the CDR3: TGTGCCAGCAGTTTATTAATTCGGGGACTAGCGACCTACGAGCAGTACTTC.

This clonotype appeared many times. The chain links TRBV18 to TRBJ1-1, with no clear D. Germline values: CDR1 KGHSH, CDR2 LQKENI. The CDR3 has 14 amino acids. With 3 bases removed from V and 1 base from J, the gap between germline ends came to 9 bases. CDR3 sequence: CASSPSLPNTEAFF. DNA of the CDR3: TGTGCCAGCTCACCGTCCCTCCCGAACACTGAAGCTTTCTTT.

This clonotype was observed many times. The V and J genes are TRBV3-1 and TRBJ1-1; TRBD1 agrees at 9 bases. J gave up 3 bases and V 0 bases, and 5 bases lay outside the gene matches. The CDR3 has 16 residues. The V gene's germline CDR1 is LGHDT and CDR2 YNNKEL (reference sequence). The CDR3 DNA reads TGTGCCAGCAGCCAAGAAGGACAGGGGCTTGACACTGAAGCTTTCTTT. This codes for CASSQEGQGLDTEAFF.

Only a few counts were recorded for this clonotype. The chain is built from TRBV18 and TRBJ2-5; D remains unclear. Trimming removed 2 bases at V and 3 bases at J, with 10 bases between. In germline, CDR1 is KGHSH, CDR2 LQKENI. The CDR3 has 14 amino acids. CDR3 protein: CASSPTTAKETQYF. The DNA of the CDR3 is TGTGCCAGCTCACCAACAACAGCAAAAGAGACCCAGTACTTC.

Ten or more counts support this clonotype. The DNA of the CDR3 is TGTGCCAGCAACCAGGGGGACACCGGGGAGCTGTTTTTT. Its protein product is CASNQGDTGELFF. The rearrangement links TRBV2 to TRBJ2-2; 7 nucleotides agree with TRBD1. The CDR3 extends over 13 amino acids. Trimming removed 7 bases from V and 3 bases from J; junction bases left unmatched: 2. The germline V gene has CDR1 SNHLY and CDR2 FYNNEI.

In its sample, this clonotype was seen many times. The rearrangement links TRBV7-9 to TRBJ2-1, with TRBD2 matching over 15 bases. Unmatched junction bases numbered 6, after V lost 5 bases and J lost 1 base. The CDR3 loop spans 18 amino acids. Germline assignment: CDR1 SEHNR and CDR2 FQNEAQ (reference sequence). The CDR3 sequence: CASSPGLAGGRSYNEQFF. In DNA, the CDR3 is TGTGCCAGCAGCCCAGGACTAGCGGGGGGGCGATCCTACAATGAGCAGTTCTTC.

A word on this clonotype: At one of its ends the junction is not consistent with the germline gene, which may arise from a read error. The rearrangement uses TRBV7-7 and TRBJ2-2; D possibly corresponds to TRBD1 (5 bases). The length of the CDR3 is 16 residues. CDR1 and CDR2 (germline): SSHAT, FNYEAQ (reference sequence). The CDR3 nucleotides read TGTGCTAGCAGCCTAAACCAACAGGCTGCGGACGGGGAGCTGTTTTTT. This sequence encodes CASSLNQQAADGELFF.

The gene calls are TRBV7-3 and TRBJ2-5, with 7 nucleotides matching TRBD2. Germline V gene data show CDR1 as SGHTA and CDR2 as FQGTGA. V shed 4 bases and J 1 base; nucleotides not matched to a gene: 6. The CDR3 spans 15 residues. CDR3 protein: CASSYIGGTQETQYF. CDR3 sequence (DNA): TGTGCCAGCAGCTATATCGGGGGGACCCAAGAGACCCAGTACTTC.

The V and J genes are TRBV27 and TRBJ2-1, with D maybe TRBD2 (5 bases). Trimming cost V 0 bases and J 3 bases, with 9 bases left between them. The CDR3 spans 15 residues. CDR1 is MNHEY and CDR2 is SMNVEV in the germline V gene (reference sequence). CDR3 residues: CASSLSSGFYNEQFF. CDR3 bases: TGTGCCAGCAGTTTATCATCGGGGTTCTACAATGAGCAGTTCTTC.

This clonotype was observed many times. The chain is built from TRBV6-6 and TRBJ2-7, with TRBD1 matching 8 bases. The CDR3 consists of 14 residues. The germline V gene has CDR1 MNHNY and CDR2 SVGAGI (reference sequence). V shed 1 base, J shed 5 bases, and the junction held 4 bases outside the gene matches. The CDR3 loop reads CASSYLPGQDEQYF. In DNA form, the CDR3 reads TGTGCCAGCAGTTACTTGCCGGGACAGGACGAGCAGTACTTC.

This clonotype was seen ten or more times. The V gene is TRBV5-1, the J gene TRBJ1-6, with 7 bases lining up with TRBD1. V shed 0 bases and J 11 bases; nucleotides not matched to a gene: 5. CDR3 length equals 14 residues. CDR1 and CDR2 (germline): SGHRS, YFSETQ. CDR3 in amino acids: CASSLGDRLAPLHF. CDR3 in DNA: TGCGCCAGCAGCTTGGGGGACAGATTAGCACCCCTCCACTTT.

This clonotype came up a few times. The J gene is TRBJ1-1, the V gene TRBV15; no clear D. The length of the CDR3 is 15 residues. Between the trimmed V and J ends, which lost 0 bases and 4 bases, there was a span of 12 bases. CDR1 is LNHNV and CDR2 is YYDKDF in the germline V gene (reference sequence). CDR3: CATSREPESATEAFF. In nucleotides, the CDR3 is TGTGCCACCAGCAGAGAGCCGGAGAGTGCCACTGAAGCTTTCTTT. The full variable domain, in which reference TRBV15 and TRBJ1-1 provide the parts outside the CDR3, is DAMVIQNPRYQVTQFGKPVTLSCSQTLNHNVMYWYQQKSSQAPKLLFHYYDKDFNNEADTPDNFQSRRPNTSFCFLDIRSPGLGDTAMYLCATSREPESATEAFFGQGTRLTVV.

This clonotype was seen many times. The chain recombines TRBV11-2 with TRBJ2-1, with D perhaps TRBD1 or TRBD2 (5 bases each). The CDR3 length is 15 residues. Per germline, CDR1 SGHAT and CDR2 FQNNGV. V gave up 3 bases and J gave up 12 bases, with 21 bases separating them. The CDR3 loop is CASSFSGSQLGGQFF. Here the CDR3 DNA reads TGTGCCAGCAGCTTCTCAGGGTCTCAATTAGGAGGGCAGTTCTTC. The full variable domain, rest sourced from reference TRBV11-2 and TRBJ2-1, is EAGVAQSPRYKIIEKRQSVAFWCNPISGHATLYWYQQILGQGPKLLIQFQNNGVVDDSQLPKDRFSAERLKGVDSTLKIQPAKLEDSAVYLCASSFSGSQLGGQFFGPGTRLTVL.

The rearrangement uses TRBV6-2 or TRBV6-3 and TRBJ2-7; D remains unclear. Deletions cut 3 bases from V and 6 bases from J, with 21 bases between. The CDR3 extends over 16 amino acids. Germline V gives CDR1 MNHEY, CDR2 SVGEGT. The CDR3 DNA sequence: TGTGCCAGCAGTTATGGTTATCGGCTTCCGTCCGCCGAGCAGTACTTC. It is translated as CASSYGYRLPSAEQYF.

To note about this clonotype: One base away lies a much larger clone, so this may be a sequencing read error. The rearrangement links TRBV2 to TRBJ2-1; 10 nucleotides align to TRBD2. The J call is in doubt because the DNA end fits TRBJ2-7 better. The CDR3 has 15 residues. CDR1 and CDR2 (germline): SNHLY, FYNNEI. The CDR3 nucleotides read TGTGCCAGCAGTCAGTTAGCGGGGGGCTACAATGAGCAGTACTTC. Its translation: CASSQLAGGYNEQYF.

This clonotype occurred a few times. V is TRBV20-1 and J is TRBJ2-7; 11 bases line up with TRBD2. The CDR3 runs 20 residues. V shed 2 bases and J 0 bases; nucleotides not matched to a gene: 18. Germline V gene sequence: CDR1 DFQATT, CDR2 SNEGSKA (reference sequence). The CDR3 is CSARPLPTLAGGYFSYEQYF. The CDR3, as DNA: TGCAGTGCTAGACCCTTACCTACTCTAGCGGGGGGCTATTTCTCCTACGAGCAGTACTTC.

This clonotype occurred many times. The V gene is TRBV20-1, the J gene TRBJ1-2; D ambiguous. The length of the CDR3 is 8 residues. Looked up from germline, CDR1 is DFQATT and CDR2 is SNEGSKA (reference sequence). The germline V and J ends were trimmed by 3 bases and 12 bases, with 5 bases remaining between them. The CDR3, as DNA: TGCAGTGCTAGGGAGGACACCTTC. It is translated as CSAREDTF.

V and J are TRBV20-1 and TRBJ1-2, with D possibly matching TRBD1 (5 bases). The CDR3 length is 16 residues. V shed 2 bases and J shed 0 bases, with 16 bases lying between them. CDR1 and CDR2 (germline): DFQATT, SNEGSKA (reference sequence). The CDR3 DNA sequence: TGCAGTGCTAGATCCTCGACAGAAGCAACTAACTATGGCTACACCTTC. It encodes CSARSSTEATNYGYTF.

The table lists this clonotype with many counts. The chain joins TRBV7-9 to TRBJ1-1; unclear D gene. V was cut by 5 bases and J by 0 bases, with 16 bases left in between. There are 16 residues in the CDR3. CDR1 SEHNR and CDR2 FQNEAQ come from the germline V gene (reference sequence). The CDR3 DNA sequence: TGTGCCAGCAGCGCAGAATGGTCGGGAATGAACACTGAAGCTTTCTTT. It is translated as CASSAEWSGMNTEAFF.

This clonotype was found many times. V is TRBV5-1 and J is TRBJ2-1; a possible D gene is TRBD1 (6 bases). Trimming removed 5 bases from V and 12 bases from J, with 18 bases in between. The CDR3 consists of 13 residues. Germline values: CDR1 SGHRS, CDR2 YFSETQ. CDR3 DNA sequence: TGCGCCAGCAGACCGGACAGCGCGCAAGGGCAGTTCTTC. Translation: CASRPDSAQGQFF.

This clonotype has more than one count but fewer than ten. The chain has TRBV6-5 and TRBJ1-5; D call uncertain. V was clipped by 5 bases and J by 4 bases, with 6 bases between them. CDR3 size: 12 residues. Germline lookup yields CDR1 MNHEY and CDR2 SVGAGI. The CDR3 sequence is CASSNQNQPQHF. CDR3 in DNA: TGTGCCAGCAGTAACCAAAATCAGCCCCAGCATTTT.

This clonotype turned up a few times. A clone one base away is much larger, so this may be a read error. The CDR3 DNA is TGTGCCAGCAGCGCCCCAACGGACAGGGAGTACCAAGAGACCCAGTGCTTC. As protein: CASSAPTDREYQETQCF. J is TRBJ2-5 and V is TRBV5-5; TRBD1 agrees at 8 bases. CDR3 size: 17 residues. CDR1 and CDR2 (germline): SGHKS, YYEKEE (reference sequence).

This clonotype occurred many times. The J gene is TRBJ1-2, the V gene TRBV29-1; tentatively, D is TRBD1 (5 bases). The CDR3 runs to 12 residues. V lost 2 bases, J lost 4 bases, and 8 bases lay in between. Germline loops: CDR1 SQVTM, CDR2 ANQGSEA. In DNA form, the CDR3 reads TGCAGCGTTGAAACAGGAGGCTATGGCTACACCTTC. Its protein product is CSVETGGYGYTF.